Presented here are 7 T cell receptor beta chains from one specimen sequenced in a study of blood T cell repertoires in COVID-19. The assay was immunoSEQ multiplex PCR, and TCRdb's table has in-frame clones only and misses some. This table holds over 90,000 clones, roughly nine tenths found once. Sequenced sample: peripheral blood. These receptors came from a man between 45 and 60 years old in a cohort sampled during active COVID-19.

The chain couples TRBV7-9 to TRBJ1-1, with a tentative D call TRBD1 (6 bases). The germline gives CDR1 SEHNR, CDR2 FQNEAQ (reference sequence). V was clipped by 6 bases and J by 8 bases, with 19 bases between them. The CDR3 has 14 amino acids. The CDR3 DNA follows: TGTGCCAGCAGTTCCACAGGGATAAATAGCGAAGCTTTCTTT. Its protein product is CASSSTGINSEAFF.

The chain has TRBV6-1 and TRBJ2-3, with TRBD2 as a possible D gene (7 bases). The CDR3 loop spans 15 amino acids. Trimming took 2 bases from V and 8 from J, leaving 17 bases between them. Germline V CDR1 and CDR2: MNHNS, SASEGT. The CDR3 coding sequence is TGTGCCAGCAGTGAACATCCGGGGGGCCGAGGTACGCAGTATTTT. It codes for CASSEHPGGRGTQYF.

This clone has a handful of counts. The CDR3 spells CASRNSLIQGVNSPLHF. CDR3 DNA: TGTGCCAGCCGAAATTCCCTTATACAGGGGGTTAATTCACCCCTCCACTTT. The V call is TRBV25-1, the J call TRBJ1-6, with 8 nucleotides matching TRBD1. Looked up from germline, CDR1 is MGHDK and CDR2 is SYGVNS. Trimming cost V 8 bases and J 6 bases; bases outside gene matches: 15. This CDR3 contains 17 residues.

V is TRBV6-5 and J is TRBJ2-5; D not certain. This CDR3 is built from 16 residues. V shed 0 bases and J shed 5 bases, with 16 bases lying between them. Germline values: CDR1 MNHEY, CDR2 SVGAGI. The CDR3 DNA reads as TGTGCCAGCAGTTACTCTCCCCCTCCCTCCCGGGAGACCCAGTACTTC. This gives the protein CASSYSPPPSRETQYF.

This clone was recorded once. The chain carries TRBV19 and TRBJ1-1; TRBD1 matches 10 bases. Germline trimming cut 6 bases from V and 5 bases from J; bases unmatched to any gene: 6. Germline CDR1 is LNHDA and CDR2 is SQIVND (reference sequence). CDR3 size: 14 residues. Written as DNA, the CDR3 is TGTGCCAGTAGGGGGACAGGGGACGGGACTGAAGCTTTCTTT. Translating gives CASRGTGDGTEAFF.

The chain uses TRBV19 and TRBJ1-6; 10 positions agree with TRBD1. This CDR3 spans 17 amino acids. With 6 bases clipped from V and 8 bases from J, the junction kept 13 bases outside the gene matches. CDR1 and CDR2 from the germline V gene are LNHDA and SQIVND (reference sequence). CDR3 region: CASSPRQGALGYSPLHF. CDR3 DNA sequence: TGTGCCAGTAGCCCCCGACAGGGGGCGCTTGGTTATTCACCCCTCCACTTT.

V gene TRBV29-1 combines with J gene TRBJ2-1; no clear D gene. V dropped 4 bases and J dropped 0 bases, with 10 bases sitting between them. The CDR3 runs to 14 residues. Germline V gives CDR1 SQVTM, CDR2 ANQGSEA. This chain's CDR3 is CSVGELSSYNEQFF. The CDR3 DNA follows: TGCAGCGTTGGAGAGCTAAGCTCCTACAATGAGCAGTTCTTC.